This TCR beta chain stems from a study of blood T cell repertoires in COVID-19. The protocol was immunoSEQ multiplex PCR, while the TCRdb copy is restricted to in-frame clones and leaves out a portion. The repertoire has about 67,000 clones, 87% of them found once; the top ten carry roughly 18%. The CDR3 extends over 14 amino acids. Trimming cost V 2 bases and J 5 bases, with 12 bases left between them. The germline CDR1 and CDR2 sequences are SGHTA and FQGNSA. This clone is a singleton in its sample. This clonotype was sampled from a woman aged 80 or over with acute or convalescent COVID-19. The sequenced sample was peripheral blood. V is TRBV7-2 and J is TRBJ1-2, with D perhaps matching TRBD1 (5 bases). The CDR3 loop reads CASSLSRVGYGYTF. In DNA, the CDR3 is TGTGCCAGCAGCTTATCCAGGGTCGGTTATGGCTACACCTTC.